These 15 T cell receptor beta chains were all obtained from the same sample, sequenced in a study of blood T cells in healthy people across ages. Primed by a sample-barcoded 5' primer and a J-beta primer mix, a second PCR proceeded for roughly 7 to 11 cycles. TCRdb independently ran MiXCR on the 5' RACE reads; one entry per CDR3 protein. The table has some 640,000 distinct CDR3 sequences, 25% to 30% seen once. Material for sequencing was blood. These receptors were collected from a woman of 80 years or more in good health.

This clonotype has a count of ten or more. The chain employs TRBV7-9 and TRBJ2-7, with TRBD1 matching over 7 bases. This CDR3 is 15 amino acids long. CDR1 and CDR2 (germline): SEHNR, FQNEAQ (reference sequence). The V and J ends lost 5 bases and 0 bases, in that order; junction bases with no gene match: 7. CDR3: CASSVRTGVSYEQYF. CDR3 DNA sequence: TGTGCCAGCAGCGTTAGGACAGGAGTCTCCTACGAGCAGTACTTC.

This clonotype was seen ten or more times. The chain recombines TRBV2 with TRBJ2-7; a weak D match, TRBD2 (6 bases). The germline V gene has CDR1 SNHLY and CDR2 FYNNEI. The CDR3 runs to 14 residues. The V end lost 3 bases, the J end lost 7 bases, and 16 bases lay between the germline ends. The CDR3 loop is CASSEVAAVGEQYF. The CDR3 region has the DNA TGTGCCAGCAGTGAGGTAGCGGCCGTAGGTGAGCAGTACTTC.

As regards this clonotype: Being one base from a much bigger clone, this may be a read error. This chain joins TRBV10-3 and TRBJ2-7; 7 nucleotides agree with TRBD2. The V gene's germline CDR1 is ENHRY and CDR2 SYGVKD. The CDR3 sequence is 16 residues long. The CDR3 spells CAVSESDRGGAYEQYF. The CDR3 coding sequence is TGTGCCGTCAGTGAGTCGGACCGCGGGGGTGCTTACGAGCAGTACTTC.

V gene TRBV2 combines with J gene TRBJ2-1; D might be TRBD1 (7 bases). CDR1 and CDR2 (germline): SNHLY, FYNNEI. V shed 6 bases and J shed 2 bases, with 11 bases lying between them. CDR3 length: 14 residues. CDR3 region: CASRQGRTYNEQFF. CDR3 in DNA: TGTGCCAGCAGACAGGGGAGGACCTACAATGAGCAGTTCTTC.

This rearrangement joins TRBV20-1 to TRBJ2-3; 8 bases fit TRBD2. There are 13 residues in the CDR3. Per the germline V gene, CDR1 is DFQATT and CDR2 is SNEGSKA (reference sequence). DNA of the CDR3: TGCTGTGTTGCGGGGGGCCGCACAGATACGCAGTATTTT. Protein sequence: CCVAGGRTDTQYF.

This clonotype was seen many times. This chain joins TRBV5-1 and TRBJ1-1; 8 bases match TRBD1. Per germline, CDR1 SGHRS and CDR2 YFSETQ. The CDR3 runs to 15 residues. V trimming: 4 bases; J trimming: 2 bases; junction bases outside the gene matches: 7. CDR3 in amino acids: CASSRGDRTNTEAFF. The CDR3 bases are TGCGCCAGCAGCCGGGGGGACAGGACCAACACTGAAGCTTTCTTT.

The chain has TRBV2 and TRBJ2-4; no firm D call. Trimming removed 1 base at V and 1 base at J, with 11 bases between. The CDR3 runs to 16 residues. The germline CDR1 and CDR2 sequences are SNHLY and FYNNEI. The CDR3 sequence is CASSEGVDLAKNIQYF. CDR3 coding DNA: TGTGCCAGCAGTGAAGGGGTGGATTTGGCCAAAAACATTCAGTACTTC.

This clonotype was seen ten or more times. The J gene is TRBJ2-5, the V gene TRBV7-9; a possible D gene is TRBD2 (5 bases). The CDR3 consists of 15 residues. Germline V gives CDR1 SEHNR, CDR2 FQNEAQ (reference sequence). The V end lost 1 base, the J end lost 5 bases, and 14 bases lay between the germline ends. CDR3 residues: CASSLGSRTGETQYF. As DNA, the CDR3 is TGTGCCAGCAGCTTAGGGTCCCGGACTGGGGAGACCCAGTACTTC.

V and J are TRBV29-1 and TRBJ1-1; unclear D gene. The V gene's germline CDR1 is SQVTM and CDR2 ANQGSEA. The CDR3 is 13 residues long. Deletions cut 7 bases from V and 0 bases from J, with 12 bases between. CDR3 DNA sequence: TGCAGCGGTACCAAGATGCTGAACACTGAAGCTTTCTTT. It is translated as CSGTKMLNTEAFF.

A few counts support this clonotype. The rearrangement joins TRBV10-2 to TRBJ2-6; 12 bases map to TRBD2. CDR1 is WSHSY, CDR2 SAAADI, per germline. Trimming took 8 bases from V and 0 from J; bases not matched to a gene: 20. This CDR3 contains 22 residues. CDR3 amino acids: CASRKATSGGPRGLSGANVLTF. DNA for the CDR3: TGCGCCAGCCGGAAGGCGACTAGCGGGGGTCCCCGGGGGCTCTCTGGGGCCAACGTCCTGACTTTC.

This clonotype was found many times. V usage is TRBV7-9 and J usage is TRBJ1-2; D is unclear. Trimming removed 0 bases from V and 10 bases from J, with 12 bases in between. The germline V gene has CDR1 SEHNR and CDR2 FQNEAQ (reference sequence). This CDR3 region has 13 residues. CDR3 loop: CASSLAWAEFYTF. CDR3 in DNA: TGTGCCAGCAGCTTAGCCTGGGCAGAATTCTACACCTTC.

The chain is built from TRBV20-1 and TRBJ2-7, with TRBD1 as a possible D gene (5 bases). The CDR3 length is 12 residues. Deletions cut 3 bases from V and 7 bases from J, with 13 bases between. CDR1 and CDR2 (germline): DFQATT, SNEGSKA (reference sequence). The DNA for the CDR3 is TGCAGTGCTAGTCCGCAGGACAATGAGCAGTACTTC. This encodes CSASPQDNEQYF.

This clonotype was detected ten times or more. A read error may account for a junction end that differs from germline. The chain has TRBV7-2 and TRBJ1-1, with 7 bases matching TRBD1. CDR3 length: 14 amino acids. From germline, CDR1 is SGHTA and CDR2 FQGNSA. This CDR3 is CASSPRQGNTEAFF. The CDR3 region has the DNA TGCGCCAGCAGCCCAAGACAGGGGAACACTGAAGCTTTCTTT.

This clonotype was detected ten times or more. The chain joins TRBV4-1 to TRBJ2-7; D unresolved. Trimming removed 1 base from V and 2 bases from J, with 12 bases in between. The CDR3 runs to 15 residues. The germline V gene encodes CDR1 MGHRA and CDR2 YSYEKL. CDR3 loop: CASSQVSGRPYEQYF. CDR3 coding DNA: TGCGCCAGCAGCCAAGTCTCCGGACGGCCCTACGAGCAGTACTTC.

This clonotype has a count of ten or more. This chain joins TRBV10-3 and TRBJ1-1, with a weak D call TRBD1 (5 bases). Looked up from germline, CDR1 is ENHRY and CDR2 is SYGVKD. The CDR3 spans 11 residues. The ends were cut back, 10 bases at V and 1 base at J, with 7 bases in the middle. CDR3 sequence (DNA): TGTGCCAGCAGGGCGAACACTGAAGCTTTCTTT. Residues: CASRANTEAFF.